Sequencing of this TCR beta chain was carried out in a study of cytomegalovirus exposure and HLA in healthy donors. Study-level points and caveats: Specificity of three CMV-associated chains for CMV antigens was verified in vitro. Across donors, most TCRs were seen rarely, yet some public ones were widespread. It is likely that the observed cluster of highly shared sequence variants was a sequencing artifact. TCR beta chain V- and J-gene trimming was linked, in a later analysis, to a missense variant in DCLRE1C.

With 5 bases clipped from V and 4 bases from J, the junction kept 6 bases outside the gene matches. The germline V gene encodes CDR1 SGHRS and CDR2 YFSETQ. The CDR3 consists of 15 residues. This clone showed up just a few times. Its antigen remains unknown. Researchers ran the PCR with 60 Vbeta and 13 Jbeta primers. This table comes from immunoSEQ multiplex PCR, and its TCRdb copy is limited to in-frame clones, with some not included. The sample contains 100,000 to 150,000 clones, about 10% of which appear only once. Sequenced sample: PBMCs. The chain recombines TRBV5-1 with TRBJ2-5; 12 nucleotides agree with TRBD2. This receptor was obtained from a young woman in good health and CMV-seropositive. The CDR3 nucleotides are TGCGCCAGCAGTCAGATGACTAGCGGGAGAGAGACCCAGTACTTC. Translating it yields CASSQMTSGRETQYF. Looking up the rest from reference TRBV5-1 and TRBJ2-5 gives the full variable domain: KAGVTQTPRYLIKTRGQQVTLSCSPISGHRSVSWYQQTPGQGLQFLFEYFSETQRNKGNFPGRFSGRQFSNSRSEMNVSTLELGDSALYLCASSQMTSGRETQYFGPGTRLLVL.